The 26 T cell receptor delta chains reported below all come from one sample, sequenced in a study of gamma-delta T cells after stem cell transplantation. TCRdb re-called the RT-PCR reads with CATT. The data show some 1,500 delta-chain clones, about 20% seen once. The sequenced sample was gamma-delta T cells. These receptors all stem from a human donor. It is not recorded whose cells these are; they may come from a transplant donor.

This clone is judged large. This chain links TRDV2 with TRDJ3; D possibly uses TRDD1 or TRDD3 (5 bases each). CDR3 length equals 19 residues. Germline V gene sequence: CDR1 GEAIGNYY, CDR2 EKD. V was clipped by 0 bases and J by 0 bases, with 14 bases between them. The CDR3 bases are TGTGCCTGTGACACCCTCTCTGGGAAATTCTCCTGGGACACCCGACAGATGTTTTTC. This sequence encodes CACDTLSGKFSWDTRQMFF.

By share, this clone ranks as large (0.1 to 1%). The chain carries TRDV1 and TRDJ4; possibly TRDD3 for D (10 bases). Trimming removed 6 bases at V and 9 bases at J, with 35 bases between. This CDR3 has 18 residues. Germline V gives CDR1 TSWWSYY, CDR2 QGS. The CDR3 protein is CALGPPSYVRWGILRLIF. For the CDR3, the DNA is TGTGCTCTTGGTCCTCCTTCCTACGTTAGATGGGGGATACTACGCTTGATCTTT.

This chain uses TRDV2 with TRDJ1; D ambiguous. The CDR3 has 15 amino acids. Germline V gene data show CDR1 as GEAIGNYY and CDR2 as EKD. V was shortened by 0 bases and J by 5 bases, with 15 bases between the two germline ends. In nucleotides, the CDR3 is TGTGCCTGTGACACCGTATCTCCGCCCGCGGATAAACTCATCTTT. This encodes CACDTVSPPADKLIF.

Of note for this clone: A single base separates this from a much larger clone, so it may be a read error. The rearrangement joins TRDV2 to TRDJ1; D not certain. Trimming removed 2 bases at V and 1 base at J, with 10 bases between. This CDR3 has 14 residues. Germline V gene sequence: CDR1 GEAIGNYY, CDR2 EKD. The CDR3 nucleotides are TGTGCCTGTGACAGACGTGGAAGCACCGATAAACTCATCTTT. Translated: CACDRRGSTDKLIF.

Remarks on this clone: Given a far larger clone just one base away, this is likely a sequencing read error. The V call is TRDV2, the J call TRDJ1, with a tentative D call TRDD3 (6 bases). The germline V and J ends were trimmed by 0 bases and 0 bases, with 16 bases remaining between them. The CDR3 is 17 residues long. The germline CDR1 and CDR2 sequences are GEAIGNYY and EKD. CDR3 DNA: TGTGCCTGTGACACCGGATCGCCGCTGGGGTACACCGATAAACTCATCTTT. Its protein product is CACDTGSPLGYTDKLIF.

The J gene is TRDJ1, the V gene TRDV2, with no clear D. The CDR3 is made up of 14 amino acids. Per germline, CDR1 GEAIGNYY and CDR2 EKD. The ends were cut back, 3 bases at V and 4 bases at J, with 14 bases in the middle. CDR3 bases: TGTGCCTGTGACCCGGTACTGACGGTCGATAAACTCATCTTT. It yields the protein CACDPVLTVDKLIF.

This chain uses TRDV2 with TRDJ1; 12 nucleotides match TRDD3. The CDR3 loop spans 18 amino acids. Germline loops: CDR1 GEAIGNYY, CDR2 EKD. Trimming cost V 0 bases and J 0 bases; bases outside gene matches: 7. The CDR3 nucleotides read TGTGCCTGTGACACCGTTACTGGGGGATACCATTACACCGATAAACTCATCTTT. Translated: CACDTVTGGYHYTDKLIF.

Note on this clone: A far larger clone is just one base off, so this is likely a read error. J is TRDJ1 and V is TRDV2, with 10 bases that match TRDD3. This CDR3 is 17 amino acids long. CDR1 is GEAIGNYY, CDR2 EKD, per germline. The CDR3 loop reads CACDILGDSPYTGKLIF. The CDR3 DNA follows: TGTGCCTGTGATATACTGGGGGATTCACCGTACACCGGTAAACTCATCTTT.

This clone has just a few counts. TCRdb assigns this DNA the protein of a much larger clone, which departs from its translation at residue 9; this likely reflects a read error, and the protein shown comes from translating the DNA. The genes are TRDV1 and TRDJ2; D is perhaps TRDD3 (10 bases). CDR3 length: 25 amino acids. The V end lost 4 bases, the J end lost 0 bases, and 39 bases lay between the germline ends. Looked up from germline, CDR1 is TSWWSYY and CDR2 is QGS. CDR3 in amino acids: CALGGAFLQPLGGWGIKALTAQLFF. CDR3 sequence (DNA): TGTGCTCTTGGGGGGGCCTTCCTACAGCCCCTGGGGGGCTGGGGGATAAAAGCTTTGACAGCACAACTCTTCTTT.

A remark on this clone: Other DNA sequences in the sample encode the same CDR3. This sequence joins TRDV2 and TRDJ1; 9 bases are shared with TRDD3. The CDR3 is 20 residues long. With 0 bases clipped from V and 0 bases from J, the junction kept 16 bases outside the gene matches. CDR1 GEAIGNYY and CDR2 EKD come from the germline V gene. In DNA form, the CDR3 reads TGTGCCTGTGACACCCTGACTGGGGGACCCGCTTCCTCGTACACCGATAAACTCATCTTT. It translates to CACDTLTGGPASSYTDKLIF.

Remarks on this clone: The junction departs from the called germline gene at one end, perhaps through a read error. The chain is built from TRDV2 and TRDJ1, with D possibly being TRDD3 (5 bases). CDR3 length equals 15 residues. The V gene's germline CDR1 is GEAIGNYY and CDR2 EKD. The CDR3 DNA reads TGTGCCTGTGACACACTGGCGCCGTACACCTATAACCTCATCTTT. It specifies CACDTLAPYTYNLIF.

This clone appeared a few times. One base separates it from a far larger clone, so it is likely a read error. Other nucleotide sequences in the sample specify the same CDR3. V and J are TRDV2 and TRDJ1; D might be TRDD3 (7 bases). The germline CDR1 and CDR2 sequences are GEAIGNYY and EKD. Trimming pared 3 bases from V and 3 bases from J, leaving 40 bases between. The CDR3 is 23 residues long. CDR3 coding DNA: TGTGCCTGTGACCTCGTAGGAGGATACGGGGACCTCGAAATACCCTTAGAATCCGATAAACTCATCTTT. Translation: CACDLVGGYGDLEIPLESDKLIF.

This clone has a handful of counts. This may be a read error, as it is one base from a much larger clone. The gene calls are TRDV2 and TRDJ1; weak D call: TRDD3 (6 bases). The CDR3 has 15 amino acids. Looked up from germline, CDR1 is GEAIGNYY and CDR2 is EKD. Here the CDR3 DNA reads TGTGCCCGTGACATGCTGGGGACCCAGACCGATAAACTCATCTTT. As protein: CARDMLGTQTDKLIF.

This clone was found a few times. The chain is built from TRDV1 and TRDJ2; 12 bases are a match to TRDD3. The trim removed 2 bases at V and 6 bases at J, leaving 13 bases unmatched. Germline values: CDR1 TSWWSYY, CDR2 QGS. This CDR3 is built from 19 residues. In DNA form, the CDR3 reads TGTGCTCTTGGGGAATGCTACCTGGGGGATACGCCGCAGGCAGCACAACTCTTCTTT. As protein: CALGECYLGDTPQAAQLFF.

The V and J genes are TRDV1 and TRDJ3, with 10 bases lining up with TRDD3. J lost 4 bases, V lost 2 bases, and 20 bases had no gene match. CDR3 length: 23 amino acids. CDR1 and CDR2 from the germline V gene are TSWWSYY and QGS. The DNA for the CDR3 is TGTGCTCTTGGGGAAAAATGGCATGAACCTACTGGGGGATCGGGGTGGGACACCCGACAGATGTTTTTC. Its protein is CALGEKWHEPTGGSGWDTRQMFF.

This chain uses TRDV2 with TRDJ1; TRDD3 aligns across 12 bases. With 3 bases clipped from V and 0 bases from J, the junction kept 16 bases outside the gene matches. Germline values: CDR1 GEAIGNYY, CDR2 EKD. This CDR3 contains 20 residues. CDR3 nucleotide sequence: TGTGCCTGTGACCCGCTGACTGGGGGATACCTACAGGAGGACACCGATAAACTCATCTTT. This codes for CACDPLTGGYLQEDTDKLIF.

This clone has more than one count but fewer than ten. The J gene is TRDJ1, the V gene TRDV2; D possibly corresponds to TRDD2 (5 bases). Germline-derived CDR1 and CDR2 are GEAIGNYY and EKD. V lost 0 bases, J lost 8 bases, and 21 bases lay in between. This CDR3 contains 16 residues. CDR3 bases: TGTGCCTGTGACACCGTAGGGCCGTCTTCCGGCAACAAACTCATCTTT. Protein sequence: CACDTVGPSSGNKLIF.

Relative to its sample, this clone is medium-sized. The CDR3 here is CACDTVTGDTGKLIF. The CDR3 coding sequence is TGTGCCTGTGACACCGTTACTGGGGATACGGGAAAACTCATCTTT. V usage is TRDV2 and J usage is TRDJ1; 9 positions match TRDD3. Trimming removed 0 bases from V and 8 bases from J; junction bases left unmatched: 9. The CDR3 runs to 15 residues. The germline CDR1 and CDR2 sequences are GEAIGNYY and EKD.

By share of the sample, this clone is medium-sized (0.01 to 0.1%). The V call is TRDV2, the J call TRDJ3; maybe TRDD3 (6 bases). The V gene's germline CDR1 is GEAIGNYY and CDR2 EKD. CDR3 length: 17 amino acids. Trimming shortened V by 0 bases and J by 0 bases, and 8 bases separated the two germline ends. This CDR3 is CACDTVLGSWDTRQMFF. CDR3 bases: TGTGCCTGTGACACCGTACTGGGCTCCTGGGACACCCGACAGATGTTTTTC.

The chain carries TRDV2 and TRDJ1, with 9 bases lining up with TRDD3. With 3 bases clipped from V and 1 base from J, the junction kept 14 bases outside the gene matches. Germline loops: CDR1 GEAIGNYY, CDR2 EKD. The CDR3 covers 18 residues. The CDR3 DNA reads TGTGCCTGTGACGCGCTACACCCTGGGGGATCCGCCACCGATAAACTCATCTTT. Its protein is CACDALHPGGSATDKLIF.

Remarks on this clone: The junction does not match germline at one end; this may be a read error. The chain employs TRDV1 and TRDJ1, with a weak D call TRDD3 (10 bases). Germline-derived CDR1 and CDR2 are TSWWSYY and QGS. The CDR3 is made up of 22 amino acids. DNA for the CDR3: TGTGCTCTTGGGGCATTTCCCTTCCTACAAGTACTGGGGGATCGAGTCACCGATAACCTCATCTTT. Translating it yields CALGAFPFLQVLGDRVTDNLIF.

This clone is medium-sized. The CDR3 nucleotides are TGTGCAGCAAGCGCGTACTGGGGGTTTCACTCTAAACTCATCTTT. It encodes CAASAYWGFHSKLIF. The V gene is TRAV29/DV5, the J gene TRDJ1, with 8 bases aligning to TRDD3. The CDR3 runs 15 residues. Trimming removed 0 bases from V and 7 bases from J; junction bases left unmatched: 11. Germline V lookup: CDR1 NSMFDY, CDR2 ISSIKDK. Full variable domain (remainder filled in from reference TRAV29/DV5 and TRDJ1): DQQVKQNSPSLSVQEGRISILNCDYTNSMFDYFLWYKKYPAEGPTFLISISSIKDKNEDGRFTVFLNKSAKHLSLHIVPSQPGDSAVYFCAASAYWGFHSKLIFGKGTRVTVEP.

As DNA, the CDR3 is TGTGCCTGTGACCCTCTTCAAACACTGGTGTACTCCAACTTGTACACCGATAAACTCATCTTT. It encodes CACDPLQTLVYSNLYTDKLIF. This chain connects TRDV2 to TRDJ1, with a weak D call TRDD3 (5 bases). With 3 bases removed from V and 0 bases from J, the gap between germline ends came to 31 bases. The germline CDR1 and CDR2 sequences are GEAIGNYY and EKD. The CDR3 loop spans 21 amino acids.

This clone is classed as medium-sized (0.01 to 0.1%). The rearrangement uses TRDV2 and TRDJ1; D gene unclear. V shed 1 base and J shed 0 bases, with 14 bases lying between them. Germline CDR1 GEAIGNYY, CDR2 EKD. The CDR3 extends over 16 amino acids. CDR3 sequence: CACDTIGPSHTDKLIF. The CDR3 DNA follows: TGTGCCTGTGACACGATCGGACCGAGCCACACCGATAAACTCATCTTT.

The chain joins TRDV2 to TRDJ1, with D tentatively TRDD3 (6 bases). Germline lookup yields CDR1 GEAIGNYY and CDR2 EKD. This CDR3 is 22 amino acids long. Trimming shortened V by 1 base and J by 4 bases, and 36 bases separated the two germline ends. The CDR3 protein is CACDTLPGILLVDTPSGDKLIF. CDR3 DNA sequence: TGTGCCTGTGACACTCTCCCGGGCATATTACTGGTGGATACCCCGAGCGGCGATAAACTCATCTTT.

This rearrangement joins TRDV2 to TRDJ1; 12 bases agree with TRDD3. This CDR3 contains 17 residues. Trimming cost V 3 bases and J 1 base; bases outside gene matches: 8. Germline CDR1 reads GEAIGNYY; CDR2 reads EKD. CDR3 region: CACDYRLGDTPTDKLIF. Written as DNA, the CDR3 is TGTGCCTGTGACTACCGACTGGGGGATACACCCACCGATAAACTCATCTTT.